These T cell receptor beta chains were read from a single sample in a study of cytomegalovirus exposure and HLA in healthy donors. The assay was immunoSEQ multiplex PCR, and TCRdb's table has in-frame clones only and misses some. The table includes tens of thousands of clones, around 70% detected once. The sample comprised PBMCs. These receptors all stem from a woman aged 25 to 45 in good health and CMV-seronegative. Both conserved end residues are part of each CDR3. Size tells how often a clone was seen (once, few, many) or the class of an expanded clone, and some rows leave it out.

len: 12
abundance: once
v_gene: TRBV28
CDR3aa: CASSPQGDEAFF

len: 13
abundance: NA
v_gene: TRBV5-8
CDR3aa: CASSLDGTGELFF

len: 16
abundance: few
v_gene: TRBV7-2
CDR3aa: CASSQASGGVLYEQYF

len: 11
abundance: NA
v_gene: TRBV30
CDR3aa: CAWSVLGELFF

len: 16
abundance: few
v_gene: TRBV7-2
CDR3aa: CASSLLTVGGDQPQHF

len: 15
abundance: NA
v_gene: TRBV30
CDR3aa: CAWSERSLEPYEQYF

len: 20
abundance: once
v_gene: TRBV27
CDR3aa: CASTISWTVTAAGSNQPQHF

len: 16
abundance: NA
v_gene: TRBV6-5
CDR3aa: CASSYSRELRTDTQYF

len: 13
abundance: NA
v_gene: TRBV28
CDR3aa: CASSPTPGVSYTF

len: 15
abundance: NA
v_gene: TRBV7-9
CDR3aa: CASSLRLAESDTQYF

len: 18
abundance: NA
v_gene: TRBV27
CDR3aa: CASSFLGQGAGVNQPQHF

len: 14
abundance: NA
v_gene: TRBV5-1
CDR3aa: CASNQGHWSNEQFF

len: 11
abundance: few
v_gene: TRBV5-6
CDR3aa: CASSSNYEQYF

len: 15
abundance: NA
v_gene: TRBV7-9
CDR3aa: CASSKWTGRDQPQHF

len: 15
abundance: NA
v_gene: TRBV7-7
CDR3aa: CASSVSSGQLNEQFF

len: 14
abundance: NA
v_gene: TRBV7-2
CDR3aa: CASSGGLYNQPQHF

len: 14
abundance: NA
v_gene: TRBV29-1
CDR3aa: CSVESPSSGNTIYF